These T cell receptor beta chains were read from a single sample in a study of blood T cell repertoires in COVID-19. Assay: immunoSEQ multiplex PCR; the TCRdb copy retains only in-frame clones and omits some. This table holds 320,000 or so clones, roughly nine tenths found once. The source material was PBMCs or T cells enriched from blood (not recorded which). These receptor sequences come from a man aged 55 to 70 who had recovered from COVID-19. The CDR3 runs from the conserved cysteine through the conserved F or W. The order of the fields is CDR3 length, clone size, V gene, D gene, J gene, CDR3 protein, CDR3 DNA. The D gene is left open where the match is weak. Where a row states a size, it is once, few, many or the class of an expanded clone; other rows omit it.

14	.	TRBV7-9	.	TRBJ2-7	CASSLDFRSLEQYF	TGTGCCAGCAGCTTGGACTTTCGATCCCTCGAGCAGTACTTC
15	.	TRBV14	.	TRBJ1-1	CASSQDWRGRTEAFF	TGTGCCAGCAGCCAAGATTGGAGAGGGAGGACTGAAGCTTTCTTT
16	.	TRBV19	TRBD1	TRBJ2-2	CASSASGTEVTGELFF	TGTGCCAGTAGTGCCTCCGGGACAGAGGTCACCGGGGAGCTGTTTTTT
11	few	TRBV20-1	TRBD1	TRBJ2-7	CSAPRGNEQYF	TGCAGTGCCCCCAGGGGGAACGAGCAGTACTTC
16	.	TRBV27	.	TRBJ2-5	CASSPLAGMYQETQYF	TGTGCCAGCAGTCCCCTGGCGGGGATGTACCAAGAGACCCAGTACTTC
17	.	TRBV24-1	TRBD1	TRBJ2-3	CATSDPTGGKGTDTQYF	TGTGCCACCAGTGACCCGACAGGGGGTAAAGGCACAGATACGCAGTATTTT
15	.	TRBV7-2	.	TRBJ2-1	CASSQDLSSYNEQFF	TGTGCCAGCAGCCAAGACTTAAGCTCCTACAATGAGCAGTTCTTC
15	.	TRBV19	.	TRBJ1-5	CASSISTGTNQPQHF	TGTGCCAGTAGTATTTCGACAGGCACCAATCAGCCCCAGCATTTT
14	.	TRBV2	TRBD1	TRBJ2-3	CASRVNRGTDTQYF	TGTGCCAGCAGAGTAAACAGGGGAACAGATACGCAGTATTTT
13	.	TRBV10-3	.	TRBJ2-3	CAINQRVQDTQYF	TGTGCCATCAACCAGCGCGTTCAAGATACGCAGTATTTT
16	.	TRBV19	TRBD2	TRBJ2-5	CASSSQVAGGHETQYF	TGTGCCAGTAGTAGTCAGGTGGCGGGAGGGCATGAGACCCAGTACTTC
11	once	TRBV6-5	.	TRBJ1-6	CASGPPSPLHF	TGTGCCAGCGGGCCCCCGTCACCCCTCCACTTT
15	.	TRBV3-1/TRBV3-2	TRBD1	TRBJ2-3	CASSQGDRATDTQYF	TGTGCCAGCAGCCAAGGGGACAGGGCCACAGATACGCAGTATTTT
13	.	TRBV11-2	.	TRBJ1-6	CASSTNRDSPLHF	TGTGCCAGCAGCACCAACAGGGATTCACCCCTCCACTTT
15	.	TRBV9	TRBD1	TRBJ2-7	CASSITGTGAYEQYF	TGTGCCAGCAGCATAACCGGGACAGGGGCCTACGAGCAGTACTTC
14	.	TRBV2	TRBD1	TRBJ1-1	CASNPGQGITEAFF	TGTGCCAGCAATCCGGGACAGGGGATCACTGAAGCTTTCTTT
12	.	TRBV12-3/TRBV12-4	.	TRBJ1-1	CASLNPDKEAFF	TGTGCCAGCCTTAACCCAGACAAGGAAGCTTTCTTT
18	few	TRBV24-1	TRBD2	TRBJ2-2	CATSDRGLAGGLTGELFF	TGTGCCACCAGTGACCGGGGACTAGCGGGAGGGCTAACCGGGGAGCTGTTTTTT
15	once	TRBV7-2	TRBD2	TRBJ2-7	CASSLGSGSSYEQYF	TGTGCCAGCAGCTTAGGGAGCGGGAGTTCCTACGAGCAGTACTTC
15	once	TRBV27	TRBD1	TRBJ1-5	CASSRQGTVNQPQHF	TGTGCCAGCAGCCGACAGGGGACGGTTAATCAGCCCCAGCATTTT
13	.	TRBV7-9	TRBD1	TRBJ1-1	CASSSTGVTEAFF	TGTGCCAGCAGCTCGACAGGGGTCACTGAAGCTTTCTTT
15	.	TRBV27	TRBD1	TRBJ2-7	CASNSPGQGKAEQYF	TGTGCCAGCAACTCACCCGGACAGGGGAAGGCCGAGCAGTACTTC
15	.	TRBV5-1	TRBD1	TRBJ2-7	CASRPSGTGEHEQYF	TGCGCCAGCCGCCCCTCCGGGACAGGGGAACACGAGCAGTACTTC
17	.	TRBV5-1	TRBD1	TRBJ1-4	CASSRDRAPATNEKLFF	TGCGCCAGCAGCCGGGACAGGGCGCCAGCAACTAATGAAAAACTGTTTTTT
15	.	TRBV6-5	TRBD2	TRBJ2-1	CASRVRAGAYNEQFF	TGTGCCAGCAGGGTGAGGGCGGGGGCCTACAATGAGCAGTTCTTC
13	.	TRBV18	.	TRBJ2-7	CASSPGRAWEQYF	TGTGCCAGCTCCCCGGGGAGAGCCTGGGAGCAGTACTTC
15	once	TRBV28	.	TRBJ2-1	CASTLLGGRYNEQFF	TGTGCCAGCACCCTACTCGGGGGACGGTACAATGAGCAGTTCTTC
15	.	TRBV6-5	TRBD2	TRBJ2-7	CASSYARGLAYEQYF	TGTGCCAGCAGTTACGCCAGGGGACTAGCCTACGAGCAGTACTTC
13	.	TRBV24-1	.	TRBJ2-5	CATLKQAQETQYF	TGTGCCACCCTAAAGCAGGCACAAGAGACCCAGTACTTC
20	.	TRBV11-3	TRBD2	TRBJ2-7	CASSPGGGRTSGLPPYEQYF	TGTGCCAGCAGCCCCGGGGGGGGCCGAACTAGCGGCCTACCTCCCTACGAGCAGTACTTC
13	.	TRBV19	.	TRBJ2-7	CASSGGHSYEQYF	TGTGCCAGTAGTGGGGGACACTCCTACGAGCAGTACTTC
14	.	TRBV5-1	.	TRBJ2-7	CASSSDGIYYEQYF	TGCGCCAGCAGCTCTGACGGGATTTACTACGAGCAGTACTTC
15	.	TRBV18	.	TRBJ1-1	CASSPLGGKRTEAFF	TGTGCCAGCTCACCATTGGGGGGTAAGAGGACTGAAGCTTTCTTT
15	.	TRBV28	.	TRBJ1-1	CASSLTPRRGTEAFF	TGTGCCAGCAGTTTAACACCCCGCAGGGGCACTGAAGCTTTCTTT
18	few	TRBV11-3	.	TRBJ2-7	CASSLDLSRRVATYEQYF	TGTGCCAGCAGCTTAGATCTATCCCGCAGGGTGGCAACCTACGAGCAGTACTTC
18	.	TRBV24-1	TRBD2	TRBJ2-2	CATRTNPGLAGLGGELFF	TGTGCCACAAGAACCAACCCGGGACTAGCGGGACTCGGCGGGGAGCTGTTTTTT
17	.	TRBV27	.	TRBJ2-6	CASSPRPSKTGANVLTF	TGTGCCAGCAGTCCACGGCCTAGCAAGACTGGGGCCAACGTCCTGACTTTC
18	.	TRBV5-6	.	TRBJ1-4	CASSLGAHILATNEKLFF	TGTGCCAGCAGCTTGGGGGCTCATATTTTAGCAACTAATGAAAAACTGTTTTTT
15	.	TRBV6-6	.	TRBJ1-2	CASSYTKEASYGYTF	TGTGCCAGCAGTTATACTAAAGAGGCCAGCTATGGCTACACCTTC
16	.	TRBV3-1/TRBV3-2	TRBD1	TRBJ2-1	CASSQDSTGVYNEQFF	TGTGCCAGCAGCCAAGATTCAACAGGGGTCTACAATGAGCAGTTCTTC
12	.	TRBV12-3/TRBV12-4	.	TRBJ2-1	CASNMVGNEQFF	TGTGCCAGCAATATGGTCGGTAATGAGCAGTTCTTC
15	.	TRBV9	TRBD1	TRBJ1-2	CATIHPDRVVYGYTF	TGTGCCACCATCCACCCGGACAGGGTAGTCTATGGCTACACCTTC
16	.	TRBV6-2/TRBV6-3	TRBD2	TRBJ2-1	CASSLQAGSSYNEQFF	TGTGCCAGCAGTCTACAAGCGGGAAGCTCCTACAATGAGCAGTTCTTC
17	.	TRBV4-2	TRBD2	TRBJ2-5	CASSQGSSGRVAETQYF	TGTGCCAGCAGCCAGGGCTCTAGCGGGAGGGTGGCGGAGACCCAGTACTTC
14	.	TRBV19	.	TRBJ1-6	CASSRGVYNSPLHF	TGTGCCAGTAGCAGGGGAGTATATAATTCACCCCTCCACTTT
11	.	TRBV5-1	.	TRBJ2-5	CASRGVTTQYF	TGCGCCAGCAGAGGGGTTACGACCCAGTACTTC
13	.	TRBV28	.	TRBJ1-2	CASSFGGLYGYTF	TGTGCCAGCAGTTTCGGCGGTCTTTATGGCTACACCTTC
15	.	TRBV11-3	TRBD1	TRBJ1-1	CASSPDRDLNTEAFF	TGTGCCAGCAGCCCTGACAGGGATCTGAACACTGAAGCTTTCTTT